These T cell receptor beta chains were read from a single sample in a study of cytomegalovirus exposure and HLA in healthy donors. The method was immunoSEQ multiplex PCR; TCRdb's version includes in-frame clones alone and lacks a portion of them. The profile shows 90,000 to 130,000 clones, 74% of them singletons. Source material: PBMCs. The receptor source for this set is a man between 25 and 39 years old in good health and CMV-seropositive. Each CDR3 is given with its conserved first and last residue. A D gene is named only where the DNA matches it firmly. Clone size appears in some rows only: once, few, many, or a class for an expanded clone.

V	size	J	D	CDR3	DNA
TRBV12-2	-	TRBJ1-4	-	CASRLGCGGSPAKLFF	TGTGCAAGTCGCTTAGGATGCGGTGGGAGCCCCGCGAAACTGTTTTTT
TRBV18	-	TRBJ2-7	TRBD1	CASSPLGTGGSYEQYF	TGTGCCAGCTCACCCTTGGGGACAGGGGGCTCCTACGAGCAGTACTTC
TRBV6-4	-	TRBJ2-3	TRBD2	CASSSQRGGYTQYF	TGTGCCAGCAGTTCCCAGCGGGGGGGGTATACGCAGTATTTT
TRBV5-1	-	TRBJ2-6	TRBD1	CASSLQGDGANVLTF	TGCGCCAGCAGCCTCCAGGGGGACGGGGCCAACGTCCTGACTTTC
TRBV29-1	-	TRBJ1-1	TRBD1	CSVASDRGSKSTEAFF	TGCAGCGTTGCTTCGGACAGGGGGTCCAAGAGCACTGAAGCTTTCTTT
TRBV2	-	TRBJ1-5	-	CASSGRQDQSHERYSNQPQHF	TGTGCCAGCAGCGGTAGACAGGACCAAAGCCATGAACGCTATAGCAATCAGCCCCAGCATTTT
TRBV27	-	TRBJ1-1	-	CASSPRGYDTEAFF	TGTGCCAGCAGCCCAAGGGGGTATGACACTGAAGCTTTCTTT
TRBV29-1	-	TRBJ2-5	TRBD2	CSVSRKGFSGGTQYF	TGCAGCGTCTCACGGAAGGGCTTTTCGGGGGGGACCCAGTACTTC
TRBV5-1	-	TRBJ2-7	-	CASSPRDSYEQYF	TGCGCCAGCAGCCCTCGGGACTCCTACGAGCAGTACTTC
TRBV29-1	few	TRBJ1-1	-	CSVGANTEAFF	TGCAGCGTTGGAGCGAACACTGAAGCTTTCTTT
TRBV6-1	-	TRBJ2-7	-	CASRLVELSYEQYF	TGTGCCAGCAGGTTGGTTGAGCTGTCCTACGAGCAGTACTTC
TRBV10-3	-	TRBJ1-1	-	CAISERGGRENTEAFF	TGTGCCATCAGTGAGAGGGGGGGGCGTGAGAACACTGAAGCTTTCTTT
TRBV11-2	-	TRBJ1-4	-	CASSLMTLRDEKLFF	TGTGCCAGCAGCTTGATGACGCTACGGGATGAAAAACTGTTTTTT
TRBV18	-	TRBJ2-2	TRBD1	CASSRTGGHTGELFF	TGTGCCAGCTCCCGGACAGGGGGACACACCGGGGAGCTGTTTTTT
TRBV6-5	-	TRBJ1-1	TRBD1	CASTPGGLSEAFF	TGTGCCAGCACTCCAGGGGGCTTGTCTGAAGCTTTCTTT
TRBV6-5	-	TRBJ1-5	TRBD1	CASTWDRSNQPQHF	TGTGCCAGCACTTGGGACAGGAGTAATCAGCCCCAGCATTTT
TRBV4-2	-	TRBJ1-1	-	CASSQAGGEGEAFF	TGTGCCAGCAGCCAAGCGGGGGGGGAGGGTGAAGCTTTCTTT
TRBV25-1	few	TRBJ2-4	-	CASSDGGIAKNIQYF	TGTGCCAGCAGTGATGGGGGGATAGCCAAAAACATTCAGTACTTC
TRBV5-4	-	TRBJ2-3	TRBD2	CASSATSGPTDTQYF	TGTGCCAGCAGCGCCACTAGCGGGCCCACAGATACGCAGTATTTT
TRBV25-1	-	TRBJ2-3	TRBD2	CASTHRDSGGDTQYF	TGTGCCAGCACCCATCGGGATAGCGGGGGTGATACGCAGTATTTT
TRBV2	-	TRBJ2-5	-	CASRLEVQETQYF	TGTGCCAGCAGGTTGGAGGTACAAGAGACCCAGTACTTC
TRBV19	-	TRBJ1-5	TRBD1	CASSTGGYLQPQHF	TGTGCCAGTAGTACAGGGGGCTACCTTCAGCCCCAGCATTTT
TRBV5-4	-	TRBJ1-3	TRBD1	CASSLFGQALSGNTIYF	TGTGCCAGCAGCTTGTTCGGACAGGCCCTCTCTGGAAACACCATATATTTT
TRBV19	-	TRBJ1-1	-	CASRKGAAAGDTEAFF	TGTGCCAGTAGAAAAGGGGCCGCGGCGGGGGACACTGAAGCTTTCTTT
TRBV18	-	TRBJ1-1	-	CASSPTGGDTEAFF	TGTGCCAGCTCTCCGACAGGTGGAGACACTGAAGCTTTCTTT
TRBV4-1	-	TRBJ1-4	-	CASSQDRGEGNEKLFF	TGCGCCAGCAGCCAAGACCGGGGGGAAGGTAATGAAAAACTGTTTTTT
TRBV7-9	-	TRBJ1-5	-	CASSLEYGLFGESNQPQHF	TGTGCCAGCAGCTTAGAGTATGGACTCTTCGGAGAAAGCAATCAGCCCCAGCATTTT
TRBV15	-	TRBJ1-1	-	CATSRDHTPGTEAFF	TGTGCCACCAGCAGAGATCACACACCGGGGACTGAAGCTTTCTTT
TRBV27	-	TRBJ2-3	-	CASSSFSSTDTQYF	TGTGCCAGCAGTTCCTTTTCGAGCACAGATACGCAGTATTTT